This is a list of T cell receptor beta chains from one sample in a study of CD8 T cells in ankylosing spondylitis. TCRdb ran MiXCR on the 5' RACE reads and lists one entry per CDR3 protein. The sample yields 350,000 or so distinct CDR3 sequences, less than 10% seen once. Sequenced material: blood, either unsorted or a sorted T cell fraction (not recorded which). These receptors all stem from a male donor with ankylosing spondylitis. The CDR3 runs from the conserved cysteine through the conserved F or W.

V gene	CDR3 length	J gene	CDR3 protein
TRBV3-1	12	TRBJ2-5	CASSQDVETQYF
TRBV7-9	14	TRBJ2-3	CASKGQVDEDTQYF
TRBV15	14	TRBJ2-1	CATSQRGSYNEQFF
TRBV7-9	16	TRBJ1-4	CASSLRWQEGVEKLFF
TRBV20-1	12	TRBJ2-5	CSARDDAGTQYF
TRBV20-1	13	TRBJ1-1	CSATRGRVTEAFF
TRBV5-1	15	TRBJ2-5	CASSLGGPIQETQYF
TRBV29-1	12	TRBJ2-1	CSVALFGNEQFF
TRBV5-1	15	TRBJ2-4	CASSPTGTRKNIQYF
TRBV12-3/TRBV12-4	13	TRBJ1-2	CASSPGQNYGYTF
TRBV5-8	13	TRBJ2-7	CASSHRGTYEQYF
TRBV27	16	TRBJ2-7	CASSSPAGDTNYEQYF
TRBV4-1	18	TRBJ1-2	CASSQTDRGGVSPYGYTF
TRBV5-1	15	TRBJ2-2	CASSSDRANTGELFF
TRBV5-8	17	TRBJ2-6	CASSLVIGGPGANVLTF
TRBV5-1	18	TRBJ2-3	CASSLGLAGSSGTDTQYF
TRBV6-1	17	TRBJ2-7	CASSEGGPWEFGYEQYF
TRBV12-3/TRBV12-4	11	TRBJ1-1	CASSQGRKAFF
TRBV10-3	13	TRBJ2-7	CAISATFGGEQYF
TRBV7-2	14	TRBJ2-2	CASSLVLNTGELFF